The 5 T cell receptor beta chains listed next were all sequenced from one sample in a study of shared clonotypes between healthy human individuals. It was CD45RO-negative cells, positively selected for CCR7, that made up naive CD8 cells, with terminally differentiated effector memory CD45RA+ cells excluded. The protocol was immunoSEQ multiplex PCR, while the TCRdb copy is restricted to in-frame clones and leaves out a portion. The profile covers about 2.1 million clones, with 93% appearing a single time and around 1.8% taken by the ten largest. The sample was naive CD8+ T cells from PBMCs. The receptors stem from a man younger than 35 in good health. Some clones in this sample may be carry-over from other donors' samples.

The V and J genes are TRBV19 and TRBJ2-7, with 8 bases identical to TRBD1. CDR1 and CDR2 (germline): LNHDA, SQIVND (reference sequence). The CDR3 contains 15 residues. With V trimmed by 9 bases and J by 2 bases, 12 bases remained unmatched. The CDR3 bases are TGTGCCAGCCAGACAGGGGCGAGTTCCACCTACGAGCAGTACTTC. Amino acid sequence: CASQTGASSTYEQYF.

CDR3: CASSPDHTREKLFF. The CDR3 coding sequence is TGTGCCAGCAGCCCCGACCACACCAGGGAAAAACTGTTTTTT. The V and J genes are TRBV7-9 and TRBJ1-4, with D unclear. CDR1 and CDR2 (germline): SEHNR, FQNEAQ (reference sequence). There are 14 residues in the CDR3. The germline V and J ends were trimmed by 5 bases and 8 bases, with 15 bases remaining between them.

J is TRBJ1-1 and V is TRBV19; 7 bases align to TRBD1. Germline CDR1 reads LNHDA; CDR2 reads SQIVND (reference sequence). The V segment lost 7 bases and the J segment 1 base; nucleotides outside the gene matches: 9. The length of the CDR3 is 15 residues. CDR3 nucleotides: TGTGCCAGTACCCCGACAGGGTGGGGGAACACTGAAGCTTTCTTT. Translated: CASTPTGWGNTEAFF.

The CDR3 sequence is CSVEKWLTGSYEQYF. CDR3 sequence (DNA): TGCAGCGTTGAAAAATGGCTGACAGGCTCCTACGAGCAGTACTTC. The chain recombines TRBV29-1 with TRBJ2-7, with D perhaps TRBD1 (6 bases). CDR3 length equals 15 residues. Trimming removed 2 bases at V and 0 bases at J, with 14 bases between. The V gene's germline CDR1 is SQVTM and CDR2 ANQGSEA.

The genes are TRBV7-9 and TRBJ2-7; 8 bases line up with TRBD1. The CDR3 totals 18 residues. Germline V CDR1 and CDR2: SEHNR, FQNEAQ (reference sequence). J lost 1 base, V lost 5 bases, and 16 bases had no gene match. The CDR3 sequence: CASSPPRGRGRGSYEQYF. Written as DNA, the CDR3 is TGTGCCAGCAGCCCCCCCAGGGGGCGAGGACGTGGTTCCTACGAGCAGTACTTC.